These T cell receptor beta chains were read from a single sample in a study of cytomegalovirus exposure and HLA in healthy donors. Sequencing used immunoSEQ multiplex PCR; TCRdb keeps in-frame clones, though not all of them. The sample yields about 190,000 clones, approximately 88% seen once. Sample: PBMCs. Every receptor here comes from a boy aged 2 to 9 in good health and CMV-seronegative. CDR3s include the opening cysteine and the closing phenylalanine or tryptophan. The order of the fields is CDR3 protein, CDR3 DNA, J gene, V gene, D gene, clone size. The D gene is left open where the match is weak. The size field is filled for only some rows; it gives once, few, many or a size class.

CASSKNPSRTVPRGYTF,TGTGCCAGTAGCAAAAACCCGTCCAGGACAGTTCCCAGGGGCTACACCTTC,TRBJ1-2,TRBV19,.,.
CASSVKPVGTEAFF,TGTGCCAGCAGCGTAAAGCCCGTCGGGACTGAAGCTTTCTTT,TRBJ1-1,TRBV9,.,.
CASSPTGTMNTEAFF,TGTGCCAGCAGCCCCACAGGGACTATGAACACTGAAGCTTTCTTT,TRBJ1-1,TRBV6-6,.,once
CASSISGGVGGELFF,TGTGCCAGTAGTATATCTGGCGGGGTTGGGGGGGAGCTGTTTTTT,TRBJ2-2,TRBV19,.,few
CASSRGLAGPSSYNEQFF,TGCGCCAGCAGCCGGGGACTAGCGGGCCCGAGCTCCTACAATGAGCAGTTCTTC,TRBJ2-1,TRBV4-3,TRBD2,.
CASSLGPGSYNEQFF,TGCGCCAGCAGCTTGGGCCCGGGCTCCTACAATGAGCAGTTCTTC,TRBJ2-1,TRBV5-1,.,.
CASSTRGVLQETQYF,TGCGCCAGCAGCACCCGGGGGGTGCTCCAAGAGACCCAGTACTTC,TRBJ2-5,TRBV5-1,TRBD2,.
CASSLAVFGGTGGYGYTF,TGTGCCAGCAGCTTGGCCGTTTTTGGGGGGACAGGTGGCTATGGCTACACCTTC,TRBJ1-2,TRBV5-5,TRBD1,.
CASSDNRGLGEQYF,TGTGCCAGCAGTGATAACAGGGGGCTAGGTGAGCAGTACTTC,TRBJ2-7,TRBV2,TRBD1,.
CASSSLSSRGSYNSPLHF,TGTGCCAGCAGCTCCTTGTCGAGCAGGGGCTCCTATAATTCACCCCTCCACTTT,TRBJ1-6,TRBV7-8,.,.
CASSGQGLDAFF,TGTGCCAGCTCAGGGCAGGGGTTAGACGCTTTCTTT,TRBJ1-1,TRBV18,.,.
CSVGQLAVQETQYF,TGCAGCGTGGGTCAACTAGCGGTCCAAGAGACCCAGTACTTC,TRBJ2-5,TRBV29-1,TRBD2,.
CASHRDSDQPQHF,TGTGCCAGCCATCGGGACAGCGATCAGCCCCAGCATTTT,TRBJ1-5,TRBV18,TRBD1,.